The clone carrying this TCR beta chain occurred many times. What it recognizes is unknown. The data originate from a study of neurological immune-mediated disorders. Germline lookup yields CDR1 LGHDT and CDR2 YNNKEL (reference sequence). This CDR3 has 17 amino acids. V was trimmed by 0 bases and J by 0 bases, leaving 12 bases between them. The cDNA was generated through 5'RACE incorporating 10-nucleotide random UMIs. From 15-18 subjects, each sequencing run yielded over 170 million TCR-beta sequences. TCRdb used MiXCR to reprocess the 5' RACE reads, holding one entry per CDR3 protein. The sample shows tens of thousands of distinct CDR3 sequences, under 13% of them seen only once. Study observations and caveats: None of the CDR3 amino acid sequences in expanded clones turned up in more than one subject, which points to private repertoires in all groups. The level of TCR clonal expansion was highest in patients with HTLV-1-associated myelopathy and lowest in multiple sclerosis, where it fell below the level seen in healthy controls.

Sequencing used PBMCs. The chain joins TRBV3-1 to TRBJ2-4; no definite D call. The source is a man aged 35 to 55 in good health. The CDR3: CASSQDPIMLAKNIQYF. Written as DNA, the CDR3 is TGTGCCAGCAGCCAAGATCCTATAATGCTAGCCAAAAACATTCAGTACTTC.